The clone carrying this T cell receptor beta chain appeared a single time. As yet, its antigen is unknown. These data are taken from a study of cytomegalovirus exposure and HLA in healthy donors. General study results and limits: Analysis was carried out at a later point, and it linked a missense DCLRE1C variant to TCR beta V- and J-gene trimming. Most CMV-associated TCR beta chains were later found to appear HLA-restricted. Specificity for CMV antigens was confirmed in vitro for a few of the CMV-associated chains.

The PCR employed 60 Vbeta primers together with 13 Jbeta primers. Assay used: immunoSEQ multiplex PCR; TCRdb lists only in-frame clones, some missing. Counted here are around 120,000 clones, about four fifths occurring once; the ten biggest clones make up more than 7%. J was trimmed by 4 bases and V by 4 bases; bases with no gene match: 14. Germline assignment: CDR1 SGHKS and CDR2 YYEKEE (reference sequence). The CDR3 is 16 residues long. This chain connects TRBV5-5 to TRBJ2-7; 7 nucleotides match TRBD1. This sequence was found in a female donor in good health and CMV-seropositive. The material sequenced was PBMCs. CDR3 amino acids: CASSVGLDRVRYEQYF. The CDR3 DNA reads TGTGCCAGCAGCGTGGGTCTCGACAGGGTGAGGTACGAGCAGTACTTC.